This entry lists 8 T cell receptor beta chains sequenced from one sample in a study of control samples from healthy donors and cancer patients (TCRdb year 2020). Library preparation was by the immunoSEQ multiplex PCR assay. This is the immuneACCESS table as TCRdb keeps it, with only in-frame sequences that have V and J called. A part of the clones is gone; compared with another copy, unresolved V genes explain less than half, and the rest is unexplained. For this sample the table gives fewer than 90,000 clones, of which under 90% were detected only once. Clones ranked in the top ten supply under 30% of the sample. Sequenced material: blood. The receptors were sampled from a man aged 50 to 60 in good health.

Only a few counts were recorded for this clone. The genes are TRBV29-1 and TRBJ2-7; TRBD1 agrees at 10 bases. Germline CDR1 and CDR2: SQVTM and ANQGSEA. The V segment lost 5 bases and the J segment 2 bases; nucleotides outside the gene matches: 6. This CDR3 spans 14 amino acids. As DNA, the CDR3 is TGCAGCGTTATGTCGGACAGGGGGACCTACGAGCAGTACTTC. Protein sequence: CSVMSDRGTYEQYF.

V usage is TRBV25-1 and J usage is TRBJ2-7, with a possible D match to TRBD1 (5 bases). Per the germline V gene, CDR1 is MGHDK and CDR2 is SYGVNS. The length of the CDR3 is 14 residues. The V and J ends lost 1 base and 1 base respectively, with 8 bases between them. In DNA, the CDR3 is TGTGCCAGCAGTGAATCGGCAGGGTCCTACGAGCAGTACTTC. This sequence encodes CASSESAGSYEQYF.

The rearrangement joins TRBV2 to TRBJ2-7; D may be TRBD1 (7 bases). V lost 9 bases, J lost 2 bases, and 17 bases lay in between. CDR1 is SNHLY and CDR2 is FYNNEI in the germline V gene. The CDR3 covers 14 residues. The CDR3 nucleotides read TGTGCCAGTAAGATGGAGGGGGCGACCTACGAGCAGTACTTC. Translated, it gives CASKMEGATYEQYF.

The genes are TRBV9 and TRBJ1-2; TRBD1 might be the D (6 bases). V lost 0 bases to trimming and J lost 4 bases, with 16 bases between them. From germline, CDR1 is SGDLS and CDR2 YYNGEE. The CDR3 is 16 amino acids. CDR3 sequence: CASSVDIGQFAYGYTF. The CDR3 DNA reads TGTGCCAGCAGCGTAGACATCGGACAGTTTGCCTATGGCTACACCTTC.

The chain uses TRBV28 and TRBJ1-2, with unresolved D. Trimming pared 3 bases from V and 2 bases from J, leaving 7 bases between. The CDR3 sequence is 13 residues long. CDR1 is MDHEN, CDR2 SYDVKM, per germline. The CDR3: CASSFLGNYGYTF. The CDR3 bases are TGTGCCAGCAGTTTTTTGGGAAACTATGGCTACACCTTC.

The chain combines TRBV19 with TRBJ1-5; the D gene is possibly TRBD1 (6 bases). The CDR3 is made up of 15 amino acids. With 7 bases removed from V and 6 bases from J, the gap between germline ends came to 19 bases. Germline values: CDR1 LNHDA, CDR2 SQIVND (reference sequence). The CDR3 DNA is TGTGCCAGTACCCCAACAGGGTTGGGAGGTCAGCCCCAGCATTTT. As protein: CASTPTGLGGQPQHF.

The CDR3 loop is CASRPVSSYNSPLHF. CDR3 DNA sequence: TGTGCCAGCCGACCCGTTAGCTCCTATAATTCACCCCTCCACTTT. V is TRBV18 and J is TRBJ1-6; D not resolved. This CDR3 has 15 amino acids. Trimming stripped 8 bases from V and 0 bases from J, with 11 bases between. The germline gives CDR1 KGHSH, CDR2 LQKENI. The variable domain in full, completed from reference TRBV18 and TRBJ1-6, reads NAGVMQNPRHLVRRRGQEARLRCSPMKGHSHVYWYRQLPEEGLKFMVYLQKENIIDESGMPKERFSAEFPKEGPSILRIQQVVRGDSAAYFCASRPVSSYNSPLHFGNGTRLTVT.

V gene TRBV6-5 combines with J gene TRBJ2-7; D not certain. This CDR3 is built from 13 residues. CDR1 and CDR2 (germline): MNHEY, SVGAGI. The V and J ends lost 0 bases and 7 bases respectively, with 10 bases between them. The CDR3 sequence is CASSYSLGLEQYF. Here the CDR3 DNA reads TGTGCCAGCAGTTACTCTTTAGGGCTAGAGCAGTACTTC.